These T cell receptor beta chains were read from a single sample in a study of T cell changes during pregnancy in multiple sclerosis. Only in-frame clones appear in the TCRdb table, and some are missing; sequencing was by immunoSEQ multiplex PCR. The data hold under 50,000 clones, with 90% observed a single time. The starting material was CD4+ T cells from peripheral blood mononuclear cells, obtained in the first trimester of pregnancy. These receptors all stem from a female donor in good health, enrolled as a control in a pregnancy study. CDR3s leave out the opening cysteine and the closing phenylalanine or tryptophan. The D gene is left open where the match is weak. Rows may omit the clone size; those that give it use once, few, many or a size class.

j_call d_call clone_size v_call cdr3_aa
TRBJ2-3 . . TRBV7-9 ASSLGANTDTQY
TRBJ2-2 . . TRBV6-6 ASSYSAGNTGELF
TRBJ2-3 TRBD2 . TRBV10-3 ATGTSGAGMDTQY
TRBJ1-1 . . TRBV10-3 AISPDKNTEAF
TRBJ2-7 . . TRBV6-1 ASSEVGVWGYEQY
TRBJ2-1 . . TRBV7-2 ASSPSAYNEQF
TRBJ1-3 . . TRBV7-2 ASSSSPRTTGNTIY
TRBJ1-2 . . TRBV7-2 ASSSPGIPMGYGYT
TRBJ1-1 . . TRBV2 ASSAVRGGRRNTEAF
TRBJ1-5 . . TRBV28 ASSQGGRKPQH
TRBJ1-2 TRBD1 . TRBV4-2 ASSQPRGQDGYT
TRBJ2-7 TRBD1 . TRBV2 ASSRQGSNYEQY
TRBJ2-6 . . TRBV4-2 ASSRGVSGANVLT
TRBJ2-5 . . TRBV6-5 ASSYEGTQY
TRBJ2-7 . . TRBV4-3 ASSQESDPWYEQY
TRBJ2-5 TRBD2 . TRBV4-2 ASSPGLAGWETQY
TRBJ1-1 . . TRBV19 ASSIEQNTEAF
TRBJ1-2 . once TRBV30 AWSVAGGDGYT
TRBJ2-1 TRBD1 . TRBV5-5 ASSEQGRWNEQF
TRBJ1-1 TRBD1 once TRBV7-9 ASTLQGTTEAF